A selection of T cell receptor beta chains follows, all from one sample in a study of T cell clonotyping in hematopoietic cell transplantation. Profiling relied on immunoSEQ multiplex PCR, and the TCRdb table lists in-frame clones only, not all of them. Among more than 5,000 clones, 85% to 90% were seen once, and the ten largest hold approximately 5.6%. The sample consisted of peripheral blood mononuclear cells, taken 100 days after allogeneic stem cell transplant. The receptors were sampled from a female patient aged 40-50 years who had an allogeneic stem cell transplant from a related donor, so the T cells may come from the graft donor. Some clones in this sample may be carry-over from other donors' samples. Both conserved end residues are part of each CDR3. The D gene is left open where the match is weak. Part of the rows lack a size; the others show once, few, many or a class for expanded clones.

d_call	v_call	clone_size	j_call	cdr3_aa	cdr3_nt
.	TRBV7-9	.	TRBJ1-2	CASSLEGGGGYTF	TGTGCCAGCAGCTTAGAAGGGGGAGGTGGCTACACCTTC
.	TRBV5-8	.	TRBJ1-1	CASHRTENTEAFF	TGTGCCAGCCACCGGACGGAGAACACTGAAGCTTTCTTT
TRBD2	TRBV6-4	.	TRBJ2-1	CASSGLAGGNEQFF	TGTGCCAGCAGCGGACTAGCGGGAGGCAATGAGCAGTTCTTC
TRBD1	TRBV7-8	.	TRBJ2-5	CASSLVGRDSLETQYF	TGTGCCAGCAGCTTAGTGGGACGGGACAGCCTGGAGACCCAGTACTTC
.	TRBV10-3	.	TRBJ1-1	CAISNREVNTEAFF	TGTGCCATCAGTAACAGGGAGGTGAACACTGAAGCTTTCTTT
.	TRBV6-6	.	TRBJ1-1	CASSSIMGPPEAFF	TGTGCCAGCAGCTCTATTATGGGGCCTCCTGAAGCTTTCTTT
.	TRBV28	once	TRBJ1-2	CASQQPFNYGYTF	TGTGCCAGCCAGCAACCCTTTAACTATGGCTACACCTTC
TRBD1	TRBV4-3	.	TRBJ1-5	CASSQRQGDQPQHF	TGCGCCAGCAGCCAAAGGCAGGGGGATCAGCCCCAGCATTTT
.	TRBV28	.	TRBJ1-3	CASSLFPDPSGNTIYF	TGTGCCAGCAGTTTATTTCCTGATCCCTCTGGAAACACCATATATTTT
TRBD1	TRBV30	.	TRBJ1-5	CACKPGQGQQPQHF	TGTGCCTGTAAACCGGGACAGGGACAACAGCCCCAGCATTTT
TRBD1	TRBV18	.	TRBJ1-2	CASSPLRGDYGYTF	TGTGCCAGCTCACCACTCAGGGGGGACTATGGCTACACCTTC
TRBD1	TRBV7-9	.	TRBJ2-7	CASSFGGPGTGGISYEQYF	TGTGCCAGCAGCTTTGGGGGGCCCGGGACAGGGGGCATCTCCTACGAGCAGTACTTC
.	TRBV9	.	TRBJ2-7	CASSPGGVGSYEQYF	TGTGCCAGCAGCCCGGGTGGAGTGGGCTCCTACGAGCAGTACTTC
.	TRBV5-5	.	TRBJ1-2	CASSLDSTNYGYTF	TGTGCCAGCAGCTTGGACTCCACTAACTATGGCTACACCTTC